Below are 19 T cell receptor beta chains sequenced from a single sample in a study of TIL therapy for anti-PD-1-resistant metastatic lung cancer (dated by TCRdb to the early 2020s). This sample's time point label indicates: pre-treatment sample, taken before nivolumab and TIL therapy. TCR beta CDR3 regions were amplified from genomic DNA by bias-controlled multiplex PCR with the immunoSEQ v3 hsTCRB kit. TCRdb mirrors the immuneACCESS table, restricted to in-frame sequences. Some clones are absent from its copies; in checked studies, under half trace to an unresolved V gene, and the reason for the others is unknown. This sample holds 40,000 to 55,000 clones; roughly 78% were observed only once. Of the sample, about 5% is held by the ten largest clones. This material consisted of blood, taken at baseline. These receptors all come from a woman aged 30-79 years with non-small cell lung cancer.

This sequence joins TRBV5-4 and TRBJ1-2, with unresolved D. The CDR3 extends over 15 amino acids. Trimming removed 4 bases from V and 10 bases from J, with 23 bases in between. The germline V gene encodes CDR1 SGHNT and CDR2 YYREEE (reference sequence). CDR3 DNA sequence: TGTGCCAGCAGCCCTTGGACGGAGTCGGAGAGTGACTACACCTTC. Its protein is CASSPWTESESDYTF.

V and J are TRBV6-5 and TRBJ2-2; 8 bases are a match to TRBD2. The length of the CDR3 is 16 residues. Germline CDR1 is MNHEY and CDR2 is SVGAGI. After removal of 2 bases from V and 3 bases from J, the junction contained 5 bases not matched to a gene. The CDR3 DNA reads TGTGCCAGCAGTTACCTTTCGGGAGGGTACACCGGGGAGCTGTTTTTT. This translates into CASSYLSGGYTGELFF.

The chain combines TRBV9 with TRBJ2-5; 14 bases line up with TRBD2. The last part of the DNA fits TRBJ2-7 better; the J call may be wrong. The CDR3 extends over 17 amino acids. CDR1 is SGDLS and CDR2 is YYNGEE in the germline V gene. The CDR3 bases are TGTGCCAGCAGCGCTGAGGGGACTAGCGGGGGAATCGGCGAGCAGTACTTC. Protein sequence: CASSAEGTSGGIGEQYF.

This sequence joins TRBV7-2 and TRBJ1-2, with no clear D. Germline CDR1 SGHTA, CDR2 FQGNSA. The CDR3 spans 14 residues. The V end was cut by 2 bases, the J end by 8 bases, with 15 bases between. CDR3 sequence (DNA): TGTGCCAGCAGCTTAACTTGGATGGATCGGGGCTACACCTTC. Residues: CASSLTWMDRGYTF.

The J gene is TRBJ1-2, the V gene TRBV28, with D perhaps TRBD1 (6 bases). From germline, CDR1 is MDHEN and CDR2 SYDVKM. This CDR3 is built from 15 residues. V dropped 4 bases and J dropped 2 bases, with 14 bases sitting between them. CDR3 region: CASSSGTNANYGYTF. CDR3 bases: TGTGCCAGCAGTTCTGGGACAAATGCGAACTATGGCTACACCTTC.

The chain uses TRBV6-1 and TRBJ2-3; 12 bases map to TRBD2. The CDR3 has 18 amino acids. Germline V gene data show CDR1 as MNHNS and CDR2 as SASEGT. Unmatched junction bases numbered 8, after V lost 4 bases and J lost 0 bases. The CDR3 sequence: CASSGGTSGRHSTDTQYF. DNA for the CDR3: TGTGCCAGCAGTGGAGGTACTAGCGGGAGGCACAGCACAGATACGCAGTATTTT.

The V and J genes are TRBV11-3 and TRBJ2-5; the match to TRBD2 covers 12 bases. Germline assignment: CDR1 SGHNT and CDR2 YENEEA. With V trimmed by 5 bases and J by 8 bases, 9 bases remained unmatched. This CDR3 region has 15 residues. The CDR3 DNA is TGTGCCAGCAGCCCAGATGAAGGACTAGCGGGAACCCAGTACTTC. This gives the protein CASSPDEGLAGTQYF.

The rearrangement uses TRBV9 and TRBJ2-5, with D possibly matching TRBD1 (6 bases). The CDR3 runs 14 residues. Germline-derived CDR1 and CDR2 are SGDLS and YYNGEE. V dropped 5 bases and J dropped 5 bases, with 16 bases sitting between them. CDR3 coding DNA: TGTGCCAGCAGTTACCCCGACCAGGGGGAGACCCAGTACTTC. Protein product: CASSYPDQGETQYF.

The rearrangement uses TRBV19 and TRBJ1-1, with no clear D. CDR1 is LNHDA, CDR2 SQIVND, per germline (reference sequence). The ends were cut back, 7 bases at V and 7 bases at J, with 16 bases in the middle. The CDR3 totals 13 residues. As DNA, the CDR3 is TGTGCCAGTATATCGACGGCTAAATTTGAAGCTTTCTTT. The encoded protein is CASISTAKFEAFF.

V and J are TRBV10-3 and TRBJ1-3; 8 nucleotides agree with TRBD1. V trimming: 8 bases; J trimming: 4 bases; junction bases outside the gene matches: 7. CDR1 and CDR2 from the germline V gene are ENHRY and SYGVKD. CDR3 length equals 14 residues. In DNA, the CDR3 is TGTGCCATCTTAGGACAGGGTGAAGGAAACACCATATATTTT. It encodes CAILGQGEGNTIYF.

The chain employs TRBV7-2 and TRBJ1-6, with D maybe TRBD1 (5 bases). Trimming left V 3 bases short and J 6 bases short, with 12 bases between. Germline CDR1 is SGHTA and CDR2 is FQGNSA. The CDR3 sequence is 15 residues long. The CDR3 region is CASSLGGASNSPLHF. The CDR3 DNA follows: TGTGCCAGCAGCTTGGGCGGGGCAAGTAATTCACCCCTCCACTTT.

The rearrangement joins TRBV19 to TRBJ1-1; D not resolved. This CDR3 has 11 residues. Germline loops: CDR1 LNHDA, CDR2 SQIVND (reference sequence). V shed 6 bases and J shed 7 bases, with 9 bases lying between them. In nucleotides, the CDR3 is TGTGCCAGTAGAATGGTCTTTGAAGCTTTCTTT. Amino acid sequence: CASRMVFEAFF.

The V gene is TRBV5-6, the J gene TRBJ2-4; D is undetermined. The germline gives CDR1 SGHDT, CDR2 YYEEEE. The germline V and J ends were trimmed by 0 bases and 9 bases, with 13 bases remaining between them. This CDR3 region has 14 residues. The CDR3 here is CASSLGLVLAIQYF. DNA for the CDR3: TGTGCCAGCAGCTTGGGTTTGGTTCTTGCCATTCAGTACTTC.

This rearrangement joins TRBV5-5 to TRBJ2-1; 7 nucleotides line up with TRBD2. Germline CDR1 is SGHKS and CDR2 is YYEKEE (reference sequence). The CDR3 sequence is 14 residues long. Losses at the gene ends were 3 bases for V and 6 bases for J; bases not matched to a gene: 6. CDR3 sequence reads: CASSWRDYFNEQFF. The CDR3 coding sequence is TGTGCCAGCAGCTGGAGGGACTACTTCAATGAGCAGTTCTTC.

The V gene is TRBV5-4, the J gene TRBJ2-7; a weak D match, TRBD2 (6 bases). V dropped 5 bases and J dropped 0 bases, with 18 bases sitting between them. This CDR3 has 16 amino acids. Germline assignment: CDR1 SGHNT and CDR2 YYREEE (reference sequence). The CDR3 nucleotides read TGTGCCAGCAGTCGAGAAGCGGGTGTGAGCTCCTACGAGCAGTACTTC. Amino acid sequence: CASSREAGVSSYEQYF. The variable domain in full, with the rest retrieved from reference TRBV5-4 and TRBJ2-7, is ETGVTQSPTHLIKTRGQQVTLRCSSQSGHNTVSWYQQALGQGPQFIFQYYREEENGRGNFPPRFSGLQFPNYSSELNVNALELDDSALYLCASSREAGVSSYEQYFGPGTRLTVT.

The chain recombines TRBV19 with TRBJ1-1; tentatively, D is TRBD1 (6 bases). Trimming pared 3 bases from V and 4 bases from J, leaving 21 bases between. The CDR3 length is 17 residues. Per the germline V gene, CDR1 is LNHDA and CDR2 is SQIVND (reference sequence). CDR3 in DNA: TGTGCCAGTAGTATCATACCCAGGGCCCGGGGGGCCACTGAAGCTTTCTTT. Amino acid sequence: CASSIIPRARGATEAFF.

The CDR3 DNA reads as TGTGCCAGCAGCCTGGGACTAGCGGGATCCACAGATACGCAGTATTTT. Translated, it gives CASSLGLAGSTDTQYF. J is TRBJ2-3 and V is TRBV7-7, with TRBD2 matching over 13 bases. Looked up from germline, CDR1 is SSHAT and CDR2 is FNYEAQ (reference sequence). The CDR3 is made up of 16 amino acids. V lost 5 bases and J lost 2; bases outside the gene matches: 4.

The chain is built from TRBV7-2 and TRBJ1-1; the D is unclear. The CDR3 extends over 12 amino acids. Trimming shortened V by 5 bases and J by 7 bases, and 11 bases separated the two germline ends. Germline V gene sequence: CDR1 SGHTA, CDR2 FQGNSA. The CDR3 region is CASSPSGLEAFF. The CDR3 DNA sequence: TGTGCCAGCAGCCCGTCGGGCCTTGAAGCTTTCTTT.

The V call is TRBV5-5, the J call TRBJ1-1; TRBD1 matches at 11 bases. The germline gives CDR1 SGHKS, CDR2 YYEKEE (reference sequence). V shed 3 bases and J 4 bases; nucleotides not matched to a gene: 2. The CDR3 consists of 14 residues. The CDR3 DNA is TGTGCCAGCAGCTCCGGGACAGGGGGCACTGAAGCTTTCTTT. Amino acid sequence: CASSSGTGGTEAFF.